This T cell receptor (beta chain) is drawn from a study of blood T cells in healthy people across ages. The CDR3 is 16 residues long. Between the trimmed V and J ends, which lost 2 bases and 5 bases, there was a span of 16 bases. A second PCR of 7 to 11 cycles used a sample-barcoded 5' primer and a J-beta primer mix. The authors tagged each cDNA molecule using a template-switch adaptor with 12 random nucleotides. The study obtained at least 2.5 million CDR3-containing paired-end reads from every sample. TCRdb processed the 5' RACE reads anew with MiXCR; each CDR3 protein has one entry. This table has hundreds of thousands of distinct CDR3 sequences, 58% appearing once.

The sequenced sample was blood. V usage is TRBV12-3 or TRBV12-4 and J usage is TRBJ2-1, with D perhaps matching TRBD1 (6 bases). The TCR sequence derives from a man aged 60-69 years in good health. The CDR3 DNA sequence: TGTGCCAGCAGTTTAAGGCTACAGGGTATCGACAATGAGCAGTTCTTC. Translated: CASSLRLQGIDNEQFF.